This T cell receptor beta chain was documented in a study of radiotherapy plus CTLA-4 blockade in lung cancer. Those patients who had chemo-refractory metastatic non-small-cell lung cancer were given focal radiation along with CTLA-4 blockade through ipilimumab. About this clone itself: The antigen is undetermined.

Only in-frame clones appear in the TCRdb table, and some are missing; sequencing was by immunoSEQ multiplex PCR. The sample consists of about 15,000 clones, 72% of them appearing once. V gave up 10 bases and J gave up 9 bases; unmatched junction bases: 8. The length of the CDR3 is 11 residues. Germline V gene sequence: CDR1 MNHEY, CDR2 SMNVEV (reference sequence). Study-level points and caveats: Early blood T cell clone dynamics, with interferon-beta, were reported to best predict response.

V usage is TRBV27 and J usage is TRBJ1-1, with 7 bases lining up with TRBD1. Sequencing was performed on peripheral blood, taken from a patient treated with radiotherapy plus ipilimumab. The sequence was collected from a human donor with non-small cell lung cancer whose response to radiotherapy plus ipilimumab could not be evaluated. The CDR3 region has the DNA TGTGCCACCCGACAGGGAGTGAAAGCTTTCTTT. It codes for CATRQGVKAFF.